These T cell receptor beta chains were read from a single sample in a study of OX40 agonist ivuxolimab in advanced cancers. TCRdb's table, derived via immunoSEQ multiplex PCR, lists solely in-frame clones and lacks some. The table has 60,000 to 100,000 clones, over 70% seen once. The input for sequencing was CD4+ or CD8+ T cells sorted from blood, taken in a trial of the OX40 agonist ivuxolimab. All receptors derive from an adult with an advanced solid tumor such as melanoma, head and neck, liver or kidney cancer. The CDR3 runs from the conserved cysteine through the conserved F or W.

>TRBV29-1
CSVSAGYEQYF
>TRBV19
CATQGQGRPGELFF
>TRBV7-2
CASSLEGGRAYEQYF
>TRBV2
CASRRQTGRNQPQHF
>TRBV5-4
CASSEAEDLPQGNTIYF
>TRBV15
CATSRERGTGGYTF
>TRBV28
CASSLQGGHEQYF
>TRBV5-1
CASSLGIAGGYEQYF
>TRBV19
CASSIGTVSYNEQFF
>TRBV19
CASSIVSGQGARNGYTF
>TRBV30
CAWSMGASNSPLHF